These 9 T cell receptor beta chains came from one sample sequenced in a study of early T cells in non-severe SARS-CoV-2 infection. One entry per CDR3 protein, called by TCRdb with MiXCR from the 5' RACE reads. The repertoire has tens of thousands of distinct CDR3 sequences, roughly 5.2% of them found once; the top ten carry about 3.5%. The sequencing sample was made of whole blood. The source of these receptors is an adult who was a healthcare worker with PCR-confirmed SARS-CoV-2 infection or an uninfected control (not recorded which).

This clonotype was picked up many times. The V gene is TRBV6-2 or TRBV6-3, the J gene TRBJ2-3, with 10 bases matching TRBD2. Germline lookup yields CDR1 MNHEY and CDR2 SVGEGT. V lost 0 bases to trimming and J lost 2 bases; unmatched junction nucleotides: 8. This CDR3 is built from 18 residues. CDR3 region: CASSYSVVLAGPTDTQYF. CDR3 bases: TGTGCCAGCAGTTACTCGGTGGTACTAGCGGGACCCACAGATACGCAGTATTTT.

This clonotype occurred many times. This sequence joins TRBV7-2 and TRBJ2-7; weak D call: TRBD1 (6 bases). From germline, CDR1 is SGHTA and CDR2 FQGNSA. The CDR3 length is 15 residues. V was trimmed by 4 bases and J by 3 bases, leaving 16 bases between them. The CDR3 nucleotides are TGTGCCAGCAGCTACCAAGCCGGGACATACTACGAGCAGTACTTC. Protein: CASSYQAGTYYEQYF.

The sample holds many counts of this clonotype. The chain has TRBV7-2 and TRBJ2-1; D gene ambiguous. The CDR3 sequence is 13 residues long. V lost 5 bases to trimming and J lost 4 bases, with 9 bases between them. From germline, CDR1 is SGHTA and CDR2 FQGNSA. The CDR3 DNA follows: TGTGCCAGCAGCCCTCTATTATACAATGAGCAGTTCTTC. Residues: CASSPLLYNEQFF.

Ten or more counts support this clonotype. The CDR3 loop is CSASDPVRQGAYNEQFF. CDR3 DNA: TGCAGTGCTAGTGATCCTGTGCGGCAGGGGGCCTACAATGAGCAGTTCTTC. V gene TRBV20-1 combines with J gene TRBJ2-1; 7 nucleotides align to TRBD1. Germline V CDR1 and CDR2: DFQATT, SNEGSKA (reference sequence). Trimming at V came to 3 bases and at J to 2 bases, leaving 13 bases not matched to a gene. The CDR3 is 17 residues long.

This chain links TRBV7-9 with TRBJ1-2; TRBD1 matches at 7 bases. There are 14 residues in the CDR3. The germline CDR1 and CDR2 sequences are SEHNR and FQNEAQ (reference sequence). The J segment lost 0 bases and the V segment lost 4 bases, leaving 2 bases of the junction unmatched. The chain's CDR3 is CASSYDRANYGYTF. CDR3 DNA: TGTGCCAGCAGCTACGACAGGGCTAACTATGGCTACACCTTC.

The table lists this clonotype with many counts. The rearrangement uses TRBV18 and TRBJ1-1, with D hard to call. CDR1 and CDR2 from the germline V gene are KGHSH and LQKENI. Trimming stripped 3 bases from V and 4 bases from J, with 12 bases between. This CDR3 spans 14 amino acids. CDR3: CASSPYEGSTEAFF. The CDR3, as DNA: TGTGCCAGCTCACCCTATGAGGGTAGCACTGAAGCTTTCTTT.

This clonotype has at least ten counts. The CDR3 coding sequence is TGTGCCAGCAGTCCCCTTAGCGGGGCCTACAATGAGCAGTTCTTC. Its protein product is CASSPLSGAYNEQFF. The chain is built from TRBV12-3 or TRBV12-4 and TRBJ2-1, with 8 bases identical to TRBD2. V was clipped by 5 bases and J by 2 bases; unmatched bases: 5. The CDR3 is 15 amino acids.

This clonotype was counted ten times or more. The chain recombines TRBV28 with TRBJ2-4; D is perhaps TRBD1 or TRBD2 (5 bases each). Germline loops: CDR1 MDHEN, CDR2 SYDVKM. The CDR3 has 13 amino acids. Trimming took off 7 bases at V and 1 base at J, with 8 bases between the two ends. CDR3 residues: CASIGGAKNIQYF. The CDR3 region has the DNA TGTGCCAGCATTGGGGGTGCCAAAAACATTCAGTACTTC.

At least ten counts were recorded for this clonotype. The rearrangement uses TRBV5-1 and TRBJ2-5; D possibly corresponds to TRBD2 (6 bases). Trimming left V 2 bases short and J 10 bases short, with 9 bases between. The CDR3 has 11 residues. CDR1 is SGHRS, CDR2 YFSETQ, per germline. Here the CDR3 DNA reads TGCGCCAGCAGCTTTATGGGGGGCCAGTACTTC. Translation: CASSFMGGQYF.